This T cell receptor (beta chain) derives from a study of early T cells in non-severe SARS-CoV-2 infection. This CDR3 contains 13 residues. The germline CDR1 and CDR2 sequences are SGHVS and FNYEAQ. The V and J ends lost 5 bases and 14 bases, in that order; junction bases with no gene match: 11. A single record per CDR3 protein comes from TCRdb applying MiXCR to the 5' RACE reads. The sample holds fewer than 65,000 distinct CDR3 sequences, more than 9% seen once. Sequencing was done on a sample of whole blood. This clonotype was sampled from an adult who was a healthcare worker with PCR-confirmed SARS-CoV-2 infection or an uninfected control (not recorded which). The chain uses TRBV7-6 and TRBJ2-5; 10 nucleotides align to TRBD2. This CDR3 reads CASSNSLAGAIYF. The CDR3 region has the DNA TGTGCCAGCAGCAACTCTCTAGCGGGGGCCATCTACTTC.